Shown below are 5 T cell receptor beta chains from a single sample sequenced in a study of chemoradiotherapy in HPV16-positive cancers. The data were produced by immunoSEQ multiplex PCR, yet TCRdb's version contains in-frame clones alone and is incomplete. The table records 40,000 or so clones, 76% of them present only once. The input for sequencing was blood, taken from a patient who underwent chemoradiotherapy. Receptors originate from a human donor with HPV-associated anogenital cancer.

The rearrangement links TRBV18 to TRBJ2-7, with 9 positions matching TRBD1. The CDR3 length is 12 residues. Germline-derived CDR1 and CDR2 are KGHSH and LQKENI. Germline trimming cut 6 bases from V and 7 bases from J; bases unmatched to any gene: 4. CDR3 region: CASSQDRGEQYF. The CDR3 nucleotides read TGTGCCAGCTCGCAAGACAGGGGGGAGCAGTACTTC.

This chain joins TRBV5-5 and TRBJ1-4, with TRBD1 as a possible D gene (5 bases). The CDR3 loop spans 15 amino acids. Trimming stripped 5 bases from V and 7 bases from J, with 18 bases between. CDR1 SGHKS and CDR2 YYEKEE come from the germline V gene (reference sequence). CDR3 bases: TGTGCCAGCAGTTCGTTCGAAGGGGCAAGTGAAAAACTGTTTTTT. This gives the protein CASSSFEGASEKLFF.

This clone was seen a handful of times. In DNA, the CDR3 is TGTGCCATCACTCAGATGGGACCTGAGGGCTACACCTTC. Protein product: CAITQMGPEGYTF. The chain combines TRBV10-3 with TRBJ1-2, with TRBD1 as a possible D gene (5 bases). V gave up 7 bases and J gave up 8 bases, with 17 bases separating them. Looked up from germline, CDR1 is ENHRY and CDR2 is SYGVKD. This CDR3 comprises 13 residues.

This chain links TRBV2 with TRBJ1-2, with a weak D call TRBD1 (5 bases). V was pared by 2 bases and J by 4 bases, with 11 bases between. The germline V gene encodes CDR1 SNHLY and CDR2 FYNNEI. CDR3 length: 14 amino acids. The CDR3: CASSEYGDLYGYTF. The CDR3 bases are TGTGCCAGCAGTGAATACGGGGACCTCTATGGCTACACCTTC.

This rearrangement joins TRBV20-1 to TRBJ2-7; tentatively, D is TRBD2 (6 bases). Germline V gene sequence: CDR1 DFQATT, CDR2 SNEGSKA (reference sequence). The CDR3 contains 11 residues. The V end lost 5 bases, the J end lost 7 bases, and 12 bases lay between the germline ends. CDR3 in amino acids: CSAGGYGEQYF. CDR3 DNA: TGCAGTGCTGGGGGGTATGGGGAGCAGTACTTC.